This T cell receptor (beta chain) was found in a study of shared clonotypes between healthy human individuals. The CDR3 sequence is 14 residues long. CDR1 is LNHNV and CDR2 is YYDKDF in the germline V gene (reference sequence). Between the trimmed V and J ends, which lost 0 bases and 1 base, there was a span of 7 bases. The material for each subset, its genomic DNA, was split evenly across several immunoSEQ plates. TCRdb's copy holds only in-frame clones and misses some; the assay was immunoSEQ multiplex PCR. The data hold more than 2,000,000 clones, with around nine tenths observed a single time. CD4+ cells yielded CD45RA+ naive and CD45RA-negative memory subsets. Concerning this clone itself: This CDR3 is also generated by other DNA sequences in the sample.

The receptor was isolated from a man between 18 and 29 years old in good health. The chain recombines TRBV15 with TRBJ2-7; D is possibly TRBD1 (5 bases). Specimen: naive CD4+ T cells sorted from blood. Subset indicated: CD45RA+ positively selected. This CDR3 reads CATSRDRVSYEQYF. The CDR3 DNA follows: TGTGCCACCAGCAGAGACAGGGTGTCCTACGAGCAGTACTTC.